This TCR beta chain comes out of a study of PD-1 blockade in classical Hodgkin lymphoma. Each and every patient relapsed after autologous stem cell transplantation, and patients got differing brentuximab vedotin exposure. The investigators isolated CD8+ T cells from thawed PBMCs using magnetic negative selection. Measured with immunoSEQ multiplex PCR; TCRdb has only the in-frame clones, and not every one. The sample includes around 840 clones, around 63% seen only once; the top ten take about half. This sample comprised CD8+ T cells from blood, obtained at baseline. The clonotype originates from a human donor with classical Hodgkin lymphoma.

As DNA, the CDR3 is TGCGCCAGCAGCAGACGACTAGCGGGAACCCTATCTAGTGAGCAGTTCTTC. Residues: CASSRRLAGTLSSEQFF. The chain recombines TRBV5-1 with TRBJ2-1, with 11 positions matching TRBD2. CDR3 length: 17 residues. Germline V gives CDR1 SGHRS, CDR2 YFSETQ. Trimming at V came to 4 bases and at J to 9 bases, leaving 15 bases not matched to a gene.